This T cell receptor (beta chain) was sequenced in a study of T-cell reconstitution after alpha-beta-depleted transplantation in children. Study-level findings and limits: By one year post-transplant, T-cell counts and diversity largely arose from T cells that were newly produced. Certain patients had high TCRbeta diversity at day 60, and it came from recipient T cells and thymic progenitors that survived. Alpha-beta T cells about two months after transplant reportedly derived from several hundred expanded graft clones.

Comment on this clonotype: Its antigen remains unknown.

V shed 2 bases and J shed 8 bases, with 11 bases lying between them. The germline V gene has CDR1 MNHEY and CDR2 SMNVEV (reference sequence). The CDR3 is 13 residues long. During its preparation, the TCRbeta library received unique molecular identifiers. TCRdb itself ran the PCR reads through MiXCR, one entry per CDR3 protein. The sample holds about a million distinct CDR3 sequences, under 30% seen once. The chain recombines TRBV27 with TRBJ2-3; possible D gene TRBD2, 6 bases. The starting material was PBMCs, mostly from graft donor cells, obtained 360 days after TCRalphabeta/CD19-depleted stem cell transplant. The receptor was derived from a boy in the first two years of life who had a stem cell transplant for SCID, so the T cells may come from the graft donor. The CDR3 here is CASSLGGASTQYF. The CDR3 DNA sequence: TGTGCCAGCAGTTTAGGCGGGGCCAGTACGCAGTATTTT.